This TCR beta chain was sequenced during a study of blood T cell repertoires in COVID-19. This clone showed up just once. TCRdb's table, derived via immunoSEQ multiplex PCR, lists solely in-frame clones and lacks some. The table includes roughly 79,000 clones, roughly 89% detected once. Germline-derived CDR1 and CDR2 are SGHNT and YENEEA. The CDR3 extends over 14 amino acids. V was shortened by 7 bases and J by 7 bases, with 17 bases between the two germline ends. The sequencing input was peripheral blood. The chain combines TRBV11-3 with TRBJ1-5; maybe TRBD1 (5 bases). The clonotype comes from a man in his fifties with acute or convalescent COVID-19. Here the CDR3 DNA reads TGTGCCAGCAAAGGGGCAGGGTCACAGCAGCCCCAGCATTTT. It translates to CASKGAGSQQPQHF. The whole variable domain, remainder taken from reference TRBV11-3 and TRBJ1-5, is EAGVVQSPRYKIIEKKQPVAFWCNPISGHNTLYWYLQNLGQGPELLIRYENEEAVDDSQLPKDRFSAERLKGVDSTLKIQPAELGDSAVYLCASKGAGSQQPQHFGDGTRLSIL.